One and the same sample provided the 17 T cell receptor beta chains below, sequenced in a study of T cells in women clearing cervical HPV infection. TCRdb's table, derived via immunoSEQ multiplex PCR, lists solely in-frame clones and lacks some. Its table lists 31,000 or so clones. The material sequenced was blood buffy coat. These receptors were collected from a woman between 18 and 69 years old with a cervical HPV16 infection that either progressed to CIN3+ or cleared (not recorded which).

Concerning this clone itself: Sequencing ends 3 residues short of the CDR3 end; the germline J gene provides the rest. V usage is TRBV6-1 and J usage is TRBJ2-7, with no clear D. Germline CDR1 is MNHNS and CDR2 is SASEGT. Trimming took 4 bases from V and 2 from J, leaving 18 bases between them. This CDR3 region has 16 residues. Incomplete CDR3 DNA: TGTGCCAGCAGTGCCAGCCTTTCCGGGTCCACCTACGAG. This gives the protein CASSASLSGSTYE. From start to end, the CDR3 is CASSASLSGSTYEQYF.

A word on this clone: The CDR3 goes on 3 residues after the read ends, and that part is filled in from the germline J gene. The rearrangement uses TRBV5-1 and TRBJ2-5; D might be TRBD2 (5 bases). This CDR3 has 14 amino acids. Germline V lookup: CDR1 SGHRS, CDR2 YFSETQ. The CDR3 protein is CASSLAGSTDTQYF. The part of the CDR3 DNA that was read is TGCGCCAGCAGCTTGGCGGGGAGCACAGATACC.

A remark on this clone: The DNA ends 3 residues before the CDR3 does, and the rest of the CDR3 is filled in from the germline J gene. V gene TRBV24-1 combines with J gene TRBJ2-1; 8 positions agree with TRBD1. The CDR3 consists of 17 residues. Germline-derived CDR1 and CDR2 are KGHDR and SFDVKD. Germline trimming cut 2 bases from V and 4 bases from J; bases unmatched to any gene: 9. The part of the CDR3 DNA that was read is TGTGCCACCAGTGATTGGGGTCGGCAGGGGGCATACAATGAG. This codes for CATSDWGRQGAYNE. The complete CDR3 protein is CATSDWGRQGAYNEQFF.

Worth noting for this clone: The read finishes 3 residues shy of the CDR3 end, and the germline J gene is used to complete it. This chain joins TRBV29-1 and TRBJ2-7; 8 nucleotides agree with TRBD2. The CDR3 covers 15 residues. The germline gives CDR1 SQVTM, CDR2 ANQGSEA. The ends lost 2 bases at V and 4 bases at J; junction bases unmatched: 10. CDR3 in amino acids: CSVEYAGTSRYEQYF. The CDR3 DNA, read in part, is TGCAGCGTTGAATATGCTGGGACTAGTAGATACGAG.

Turning to this clone: With the read ending 3 residues before the CDR3 end, the germline J gene is used to fill in that end. The gene calls are TRBV5-6 and TRBJ2-7; 8 bases fit TRBD1. Germline lookup yields CDR1 SGHDT and CDR2 YYEEEE. V lost 3 bases, J lost 2 bases, and 4 bases stayed unmatched. This CDR3 spans 14 amino acids. The CDR3 is CASSSGTGPYEQYF. The CDR3 DNA, read in part, is TGTGCCAGCAGCTCCGGGACAGGTCCCTACGAG.

As to this clone: The observed sequence ends 3 residues before the CDR3 terminus, with the missing tail filled in from the germline J gene. This chain links TRBV2 with TRBJ2-7; D possibly corresponds to TRBD1 (6 bases). The V end lost 4 bases, the J end lost 6 bases, and 13 bases lay between the germline ends. Germline V lookup: CDR1 SNHLY, CDR2 FYNNEI. The CDR3 is 13 amino acids. The CDR3 sequence: CASSAMTGGEQYF. Partial CDR3 DNA: TGTGCCAGCAGTGCTATGACAGGCGGCGAG.

For this clone: The CDR3 end is not reached by the read, which stops 3 residues before it; the germline J gene fills it in. The rearrangement uses TRBV14 and TRBJ2-3, with D tentatively TRBD1 (5 bases). The V gene's germline CDR1 is SGHDN and CDR2 FVKESK. The CDR3 has 14 residues. Trimming removed 3 bases from V and 0 bases from J, with 7 bases in between. The sequenced CDR3 bases are TGTGCCAGCAGCCATGGACAAAGCACAGATACG. Protein: CASSHGQSTDT. The CDR3 in full is CASSHGQSTDTQYF.

A note on this clone: The read stops 3 residues short of the end of the CDR3; the missing end is completed from the germline J gene. V and J are TRBV18 and TRBJ2-3, with 10 positions matching TRBD2. This CDR3 is built from 16 residues. Germline trimming cut 4 bases from V and 3 bases from J; bases unmatched to any gene: 7. Germline lookup yields CDR1 KGHSH and CDR2 LQKENI. CDR3 sequence: CASSRPASGGTDTQYF. The sequenced part of the CDR3 DNA is TGTGCCAGCTCACGGCCGGCTAGCGGGGGAACAGATACG.

Turning to this clone: The missing CDR3 end, 3 residues past where the read stops, is filled in from the germline J gene. The chain links TRBV20-1 to TRBJ2-1, with unresolved D. Deletions cut 8 bases from V and 5 bases from J, with 13 bases between. This CDR3 comprises 12 residues. In germline, CDR1 is DFQATT, CDR2 SNEGSKA (reference sequence). CDR3 DNA (partial): TGCAGTACAATGGCAGGAGACAATGAG. Translating gives CSTMAGDNE. The whole CDR3 region reads CSTMAGDNEQFF.

Turning to this clone: At one boundary the junction diverges from the germline segment, which might be a read error. The read halts 3 residues ahead of the CDR3 end, with the missing end drawn from the germline J gene. The chain couples TRBV4-2 to TRBJ2-1; TRBD2 matches at 7 bases. Germline V lookup: CDR1 LGHNA, CDR2 YNFKEQ. The length of the CDR3 is 16 residues. The sequenced part of the CDR3 DNA is TGCGCCAGCAGCCAGGTTGGGGGGGGGAGAAGGGATGAG. Its protein product is CASSQVGGGRRDE. The entire CDR3 sequence reads CASSQVGGGRRDEQFF.

Details on this clone: The read ends 3 residues shy of where the CDR3 ends; the end is completed using the germline J gene. The chain combines TRBV7-9 with TRBJ2-7; D not resolved. Germline CDR1 SEHNR, CDR2 FQNEAQ (reference sequence). The CDR3 extends over 12 amino acids. V gave up 6 bases and J gave up 5 bases, with 11 bases separating them. CDR3 residues: CASSLTHDEQYF. CDR3 DNA (partial): TGTGCCAGCAGTCTGACTCACGACGAG.

This clone is identified as medium-sized from frequency. The CDR3 goes on 3 residues after the read ends, and that part is filled in from the germline J gene. The J gene is TRBJ1-1, the V gene TRBV19; a weak D match, TRBD1 (6 bases). Trimming took 3 bases from V and 7 from J, leaving 9 bases between them. Germline lookup yields CDR1 LNHDA and CDR2 SQIVND (reference sequence). The CDR3 is made up of 12 amino acids. This chain's CDR3 is CASSIGQHEAFF. The DNA read from the CDR3 is TGTGCCAGTAGTATCGGACAGCATGAA. Full variable domain (outside the CDR3, taken from reference TRBV19 and TRBJ1-1): DGGITQSPKYLFRKEGQNVTLSCEQNLNHDAMYWYRQDPGQGLRLIYYSQIVNDFQKGDIAEGYSVSREKKESFPLTVTSAQKNPTAFYLCASSIGQHEAFFGQGTRLTVV.

Notes on this clone: The read ends 3 residues before the CDR3 terminus; that terminus is restored from the germline J gene. V gene TRBV7-2 combines with J gene TRBJ2-7; TRBD1 matches at 10 bases. The CDR3 is made up of 15 amino acids. Germline CDR1 and CDR2: SGHTA and FQGNSA. The trim removed 5 bases at V and 3 bases at J, leaving 7 bases unmatched. The CDR3 sequence: CASSTDRGLNYEQYF. The CDR3 DNA, read in part, is TGTGCCAGCAGCACCGACAGGGGGCTGAACTACGAG.

With regard to this clone: The read ends 3 residues shy of where the CDR3 ends; the end is completed using the germline J gene. V usage is TRBV29-1 and J usage is TRBJ1-1, with 10 nucleotides matching TRBD1. CDR3 length: 15 amino acids. Per germline, CDR1 SQVTM and CDR2 ANQGSEA. Trimming cost V 4 bases and J 5 bases; bases outside gene matches: 10. Here the CDR3 reads CSVAAPVDRGTEAFF. The sequenced CDR3 bases are TGCAGCGTTGCCGCCCCCGTGGACAGGGGGACTGAA.

With respect to this clone: The DNA ends 3 residues before the CDR3 does, and the rest of the CDR3 is filled in from the germline J gene. The gene calls are TRBV6-2 or TRBV6-3 and TRBJ2-7; 12 bases align to TRBD2. The CDR3 runs to 16 residues. Germline assignment: CDR1 MNHEY and CDR2 SVGEGT. V lost 6 bases and J lost 2; bases outside the gene matches: 8. CDR3 sequence reads: CASRETSGGSTYEQYF. The sequenced part of the CDR3 DNA is TGTGCCAGCAGAGAGACTAGCGGGGGTTCAACCTACGAG.

Turning to this clone: The read halts 3 residues ahead of the CDR3 end, with the missing end drawn from the germline J gene. The chain combines TRBV5-6 with TRBJ1-1; no firm D call. V lost 4 bases and J 1 base, leaving 11 bases between the germline ends. Germline loops: CDR1 SGHDT, CDR2 YYEEEE. The CDR3 sequence is 14 residues long. CDR3 sequence: CASSPGLSNTEAFF. The CDR3 bases that were read are TGTGCCAGCAGCCCTGGGCTTTCGAACACTGAA.

On this clone itself: The sequence runs out 3 residues before the end of the CDR3; the remainder is reconstructed from the germline J gene. The chain has TRBV6-2 or TRBV6-3 and TRBJ2-3; 11 bases are shared with TRBD1. The V segment lost 6 bases and the J segment 4 bases; nucleotides outside the gene matches: 9. CDR1 is MNHEY, CDR2 SVGEGT, per germline. CDR3 size: 16 residues. The CDR3 sequence: CASRHGQGAVPDTQYF. The DNA read from the CDR3 is TGTGCCAGCAGGCATGGACAGGGGGCTGTCCCAGATACG.